The 4 T cell receptor beta chains listed next were all sequenced from one sample in a study of blood T cell repertoires in COVID-19. Repertoires were generated with immunoSEQ multiplex PCR, while TCRdb's copy carries only in-frame clones and drops some. The sample has 200,000 to 250,000 clones, over 70% seen once. Source material: peripheral blood. These receptors came from a man in his forties or fifties with active or convalescent COVID-19.

This clone was picked up one time. CDR3 protein: CASSTLAGAYEQYF. CDR3 DNA: TGTGCCAGCAGTACTCTAGCGGGAGCATACGAGCAGTACTTC. The chain employs TRBV6-5 and TRBJ2-7, with 10 bases aligning to TRBD2. V shed 5 bases and J 4 bases; nucleotides not matched to a gene: 5. This CDR3 has 14 amino acids. CDR1 MNHEY and CDR2 SVGAGI come from the germline V gene.

This chain links TRBV3-1 (or the pseudogene TRBV3-2) with TRBJ1-2; possible D gene TRBD1, 5 bases. CDR1 and CDR2 (germline): LGHDT, YNNKEL (reference sequence). With 3 bases removed from V and 1 base from J, the gap between germline ends came to 9 bases. This CDR3 comprises 14 residues. The CDR3 spells CASSQRQLNYGYTF. Here the CDR3 DNA reads TGTGCCAGCAGCCAGAGACAGCTTAACTATGGCTACACCTTC.

The chain combines TRBV11-2 with TRBJ1-4; D remains unclear. This CDR3 spans 12 amino acids. Trimming pared 5 bases from V and 14 bases from J, leaving 15 bases between. Germline CDR1 is SGHAT and CDR2 is FQNNGV. For the CDR3, the DNA is TGTGCCAGCAGCCTACGGATCAGGCAGCTGTTTTTT. Protein product: CASSLRIRQLFF.

This clone was detected ten times or more. One junction end disagrees with the germline gene, perhaps due to a read error. The chain is built from TRBV2 and TRBJ2-3, with 9 bases aligning to TRBD2. The germline V gene has CDR1 SNHLY and CDR2 FYNNEI. This CDR3 has 15 residues. The CDR3: CASREGTSRSLTQYF. CDR3 bases: TGTGCCAGCAGAGAAGGGACTAGCCGAAGTCTAACGCAGTATTTT. Full variable domain (rest looked up from reference TRBV2 and TRBJ2-3): EPEVTQTPSHQVTQMGQEVILRCVPISNHLYFYWYRQILGQKVEFLVSFYNNEISEKSEIFDDQFSVERPDGSNFTLKIRSTKLEDSAMYFCASREGTSRSLTQYFGPGTRLTVL.